This T cell receptor beta chain was sequenced for a study of PD-1 blockade in classical Hodgkin lymphoma. The protocol was immunoSEQ multiplex PCR, while the TCRdb copy is restricted to in-frame clones and leaves out a portion. The table lists 40,000 to 45,000 clones, roughly 78% of them singletons. CDR3 length: 18 residues. V lost 2 bases to trimming and J lost 1 base, with 17 bases between them. The germline CDR1 and CDR2 sequences are SGHDN and FVKESK. Brentuximab vedotin exposure varied, and every patient relapsed after autologous stem cell transplantation. The V gene is TRBV14, the J gene TRBJ2-2; D gene uncertain. The material sequenced was peripheral blood mononuclear cells (PBMCs), taken at baseline. This sequence originates from a human donor with classical Hodgkin lymphoma. As DNA, the CDR3 is TGTGCCAGCAGCCAATTAGGCGTCCGGGTGAGGAACACCGGGGAGCTGTTTTTT. It translates to CASSQLGVRVRNTGELFF.